The 2 T cell receptor beta chains listed next were all sequenced from one sample in a study of blood T cell repertoires in COVID-19. Profiling relied on immunoSEQ multiplex PCR, and the TCRdb table lists in-frame clones only, not all of them. The profile covers some 250,000 clones, with approximately 90% appearing a single time and approximately 2.4% taken by the ten largest. Specimen: PBMCs or T cells enriched from blood (not recorded which). All receptors derive from a middle-aged woman with acute COVID-19.

The chain employs TRBV18 and TRBJ1-3; TRBD1 matches 8 bases. Trimming took 5 bases from V and 2 from J; bases not matched to a gene: 8. The CDR3 spans 16 residues. CDR1 and CDR2 (germline): KGHSH, LQKENI. Here the CDR3 reads CASSTGTGRTGNTIYF. CDR3 coding DNA: TGTGCCAGCTCAACCGGGACAGGAAGGACTGGAAACACCATATATTTT.

The chain recombines TRBV10-1 with TRBJ2-2, with D tentatively TRBD2 (5 bases). Trimming cost V 9 bases and J 2 bases, with 13 bases left between them. The CDR3 contains 14 residues. CDR1 and CDR2 from the germline V gene are WNHNN and SYGVQD (reference sequence). The CDR3 DNA sequence: TGCGCCAGGGGAGTACCCTCAAACACCGGGGAGCTGTTTTTT. This translates into CARGVPSNTGELFF.